What follows is one T cell receptor (beta chain) and its context. The data derive from a study of CD8+ T cells in alopecia areata. Collected material from alopecia areata patients comprised lesional scalp punch biopsies and peripheral blood. PBMCs yielded sorted CD4+ and CD8+ T cells. As the sequencing template, cDNA was produced by extracting RNA and reverse transcribing it. TCRdb keeps only in-frame clones here, not all; method: immunoSEQ multiplex PCR. The data show roughly 64,000 clones, 40% to 50% seen once. The receptor was derived from a human donor with alopecia areata. Input material: NKG2D-low CD8+ T cells sorted from blood.

The CDR3 region is CASIKRRAQETQYF. Written as DNA, the CDR3 is TGTGCCAGCATCAAAAGGAGGGCCCAAGAGACCCAGTACTTC. V usage is TRBV28 and J usage is TRBJ2-5, with D perhaps TRBD2 (6 bases). Per germline, CDR1 MDHEN and CDR2 SYDVKM. Trimming took 7 bases from V and 1 from J, leaving 13 bases between them. The CDR3 covers 14 residues.